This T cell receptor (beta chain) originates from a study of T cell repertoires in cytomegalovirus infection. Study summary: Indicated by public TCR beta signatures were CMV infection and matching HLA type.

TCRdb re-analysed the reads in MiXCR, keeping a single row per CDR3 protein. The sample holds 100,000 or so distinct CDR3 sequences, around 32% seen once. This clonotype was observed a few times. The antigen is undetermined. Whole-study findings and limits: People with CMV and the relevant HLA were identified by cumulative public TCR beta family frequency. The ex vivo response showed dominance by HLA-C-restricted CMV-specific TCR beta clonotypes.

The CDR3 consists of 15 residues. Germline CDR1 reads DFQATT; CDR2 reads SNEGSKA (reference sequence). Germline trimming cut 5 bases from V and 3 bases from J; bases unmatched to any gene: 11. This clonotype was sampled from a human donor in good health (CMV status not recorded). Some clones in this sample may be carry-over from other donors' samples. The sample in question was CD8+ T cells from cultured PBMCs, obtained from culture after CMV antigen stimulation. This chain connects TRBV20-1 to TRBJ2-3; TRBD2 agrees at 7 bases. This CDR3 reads CSAGSTSSGTDTQYF. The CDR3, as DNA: TGCAGTGCTGGATCGACTAGCTCAGGGACAGATACGCAGTATTTT.